The rows below give T cell receptor beta chains drawn from one sample of a study of blood T cells in healthy people across ages. TCRdb re-analysed the 5' RACE reads in MiXCR, keeping a single row per CDR3 protein. The sample has around 790,000 distinct CDR3 sequences, under 45% seen once. Material for sequencing was blood. Source of these receptors: a man between 60 and 75 years old in good health. Both conserved end residues are part of each CDR3. D genes are given only for firm matches. Clone size is stated in some rows and not others, as once, few, many or a class when expanded.

CDR3 length,V gene,D gene,J gene,clone size,CDR3 protein,CDR3 DNA
13,TRBV7-2,-,TRBJ1-2,few,CASSLREDYGYTF,TGTGCCAGCAGCTTAAGGGAGGACTATGGCTACACCTTC
14,TRBV29-1,-,TRBJ2-5,many,CSVDDGAAQETQYF,TGCAGCGTTGATGATGGGGCAGCCCAAGAGACCCAGTACTTC
16,TRBV6-5,-,TRBJ1-2,few,CASSYSSAGIGYGYTF,TGTGCCAGCAGTTACTCTTCCGCAGGGATCGGGTATGGCTACACCTTC
15,TRBV7-2,TRBD1,TRBJ1-5,few,CASSPTGGASQPQHF,TGTGCCAGCAGCCCGACAGGGGGCGCGAGTCAGCCCCAGCATTTT
12,TRBV20-1,-,TRBJ1-1,few,CSASGQNTEAFF,TGCAGTGCTAGCGGACAGAACACTGAAGCTTTCTTT
16,TRBV20-1,-,TRBJ2-1,few,CSARGEQPYSYNEQFF,TGCAGTGCTAGAGGGGAACAGCCATACTCCTACAATGAGCAGTTCTTC
15,TRBV7-2,TRBD1,TRBJ2-3,few,CASIPGQGVADTQYF,TGTGCCAGCATCCCGGGGCAGGGGGTTGCAGATACGCAGTATTTT
14,TRBV12-3/TRBV12-4,-,TRBJ1-2,-,CASSFAGASYGYTF,TGTGCCAGCAGTTTCGCAGGGGCGTCCTATGGCTACACCTTC
15,TRBV30,-,TRBJ2-5,-,CAWSVTGTQEETQYF,TGTGCCTGGAGTGTGACCGGGACGCAAGAAGAGACCCAGTACTTC
15,TRBV14,TRBD2,TRBJ2-1,-,CASSQMAGGNNEQFF,TGTGCCAGCAGCCAAATGGCGGGGGGGAACAATGAGCAGTTCTTC
16,TRBV4-1,-,TRBJ2-3,once,CASSQDGGIRQDPQYF,TGCGCCAGCAGCCAAGATGGGGGGATTCGGCAGGATCCGCAGTATTTT
15,TRBV3-1,-,TRBJ2-2,-,CASTQGGISTGELFF,TGTGCCAGCACCCAGGGGGGAATAAGCACCGGGGAGCTGTTTTTT
16,TRBV2,-,TRBJ2-7,-,CASSGGIGLSSYEQYF,TGTGCCAGCAGTGGAGGCATAGGGCTATCCTCCTACGAGCAGTACTTC
18,TRBV20-1,-,TRBJ2-5,few,CSAREVRRRGSHQETQYF,TGCAGTGCTAGAGAAGTACGCCGTCGGGGCAGCCACCAAGAGACCCAGTACTTC
12,TRBV28,-,TRBJ2-7,few,CASSRGSLEQYF,TGTGCCAGCAGTAGGGGTTCTCTCGAGCAGTACTTC
18,TRBV20-1,TRBD2,TRBJ2-4,-,CSARDRVAGGRAKNIQYF,TGCAGTGCTAGAGATCGGGTAGCGGGGGGGCGAGCCAAAAACATTCAGTACTTC
16,TRBV21-1,-,TRBJ2-5,few,CASSKDRDRKGETQYF,TGTGCCAGCAGCAAAGACAGAGACAGGAAAGGGGAGACCCAGTACTTC
16,TRBV6-6,-,TRBJ1-2,-,CASSTTQGLDPYGYTF,TGTGCCAGCAGCACCACTCAGGGACTTGACCCCTATGGCTACACCTTC
17,TRBV4-3,TRBD1,TRBJ1-6,-,CASSPHPYGQDLSPLHF,TGCGCCAGCAGCCCTCATCCTTACGGACAGGATCTCTCACCCCTCCACTTT
12,TRBV30,-,TRBJ2-7,few,CAWSVQGYEQYF,TGTGCCTGGAGTGTTCAGGGGTACGAGCAGTACTTC
15,TRBV7-9,TRBD1,TRBJ1-5,-,CASSTTGTGYQPQHF,TGTGCCAGCAGCACAACCGGGACAGGTTATCAGCCCCAGCATTTT
21,TRBV12-5,TRBD2,TRBJ2-3,-,CASGLFPRTSGGEIGTDTQYF,TGTGCTAGTGGTTTGTTTCCTAGGACTAGCGGGGGGGAAATCGGCACAGATACGCAGTATTTT
16,TRBV3-1,TRBD1,TRBJ2-1,-,CANSQASGTGDNEQFF,TGTGCCAACAGCCAAGCGTCCGGGACAGGGGACAATGAGCAGTTCTTC
13,TRBV5-4,-,TRBJ2-7,-,CASSWAGRNEQYF,TGTGCCAGCAGCTGGGCAGGGAGAAACGAGCAGTACTTC
15,TRBV11-2,-,TRBJ2-6,-,CASSLERGGANVLTF,TGTGCCAGCAGCTTAGAAAGAGGTGGGGCCAACGTCCTGACTTTC
17,TRBV5-5,-,TRBJ2-7,few,CASRSTGSRQDRYEQYF,TGTGCCAGCAGATCAACAGGTAGTCGTCAGGATAGGTACGAGCAGTACTTC
13,TRBV7-9,-,TRBJ2-5,-,CASSRSLGETQYF,TGTGCCAGCAGCCGAAGTCTGGGGGAGACCCAGTACTTC
16,TRBV20-1,-,TRBJ2-2,once,CSARTPGSSNTGELFF,TGCAGTGCTAGAACCCCGGGCAGTTCGAACACCGGGGAGCTGTTTTTT
14,TRBV20-1,TRBD2,TRBJ2-7,few,CSAREASGGYEQYF,TGCAGTGCTAGAGAGGCTAGCGGGGGATACGAGCAGTACTTC
17,TRBV7-2,-,TRBJ1-6,-,CASSLGVGGTGNSPLHF,TGTGCCAGCAGCTTAGGCGTAGGGGGGACGGGGAATTCACCCCTCCACTTT
15,TRBV20-1,TRBD2,TRBJ2-1,few,CSARDRETSGNEQFF,TGCAGTGCTAGAGATCGGGAGACTAGCGGCAATGAGCAGTTCTTC
15,TRBV25-1,TRBD1,TRBJ1-6,few,CASSELDRGDSPLHF,TGTGCCAGCAGTGAATTGGACAGGGGCGATTCACCCCTCCACTTT
18,TRBV14,TRBD2,TRBJ2-2,-,CASSQGRTSGRGTGELFF,TGTGCCAGCAGCCAAGGTCGGACTAGCGGAAGAGGGACCGGGGAGCTGTTTTTT
14,TRBV20-1,-,TRBJ2-3,many,CSAKPPLDTDTQYF,TGCAGTGCTAAGCCCCCTCTAGACACAGATACGCAGTATTTT
17,TRBV4-3,-,TRBJ2-3,few,CASSQDRPGGSTDTQYF,TGCGCCAGCAGCCAAGATCGTCCAGGGGGGAGCACAGATACGCAGTATTTT
15,TRBV20-1,TRBD2,TRBJ2-3,few,CSAKGTSGDTDTQYF,TGCAGTGCGAAGGGGACTAGCGGGGACACAGATACGCAGTATTTT
14,TRBV7-2,-,TRBJ1-4,-,CASSGEGLREKLFF,TGTGCCAGCAGCGGGGAGGGGTTGCGGGAAAAACTGTTTTTT
14,TRBV15,TRBD2,TRBJ2-1,-,CATSGGLAVNEQFF,TGTGCCACCAGCGGGGGACTAGCGGTGAATGAGCAGTTCTTC
12,TRBV15,TRBD1,TRBJ1-1,-,CATSTTGAEAFF,TGTGCCACCAGCACGACAGGGGCTGAAGCTTTCTTT
13,TRBV6-2/TRBV6-3,-,TRBJ1-3,-,CASSDGSGNTIYF,TGTGCCAGCAGTGACGGATCTGGAAACACCATATATTTT
15,TRBV27,TRBD2,TRBJ2-7,-,CASSPRAGVTYEQYF,TGTGCCAGCAGTCCCCGGGCGGGGGTGACCTACGAGCAGTACTTC
16,TRBV12-3/TRBV12-4,-,TRBJ1-5,-,CASSLSGQFNFGPQHF,TGTGCCAGCAGCCTCTCTGGACAGTTTAATTTCGGGCCCCAGCATTTT
15,TRBV4-1,-,TRBJ1-5,few,CASSHLDRINQPQHF,TGCGCCAGCAGCCACTTGGACAGAATAAATCAGCCCCAGCATTTT
13,TRBV19,-,TRBJ2-7,-,CASTKGKSYEQYF,TGTGCCAGTACAAAGGGGAAATCCTACGAGCAGTACTTC
16,TRBV5-1,-,TRBJ2-3,-,CASSSSFQGGSDTQYF,TGCGCCAGCAGCTCGTCGTTCCAGGGTGGTTCAGATACGCAGTATTTT
15,TRBV20-1,TRBD2,TRBJ2-1,few,CSAKSGTSGYNEQFF,TGCAGTGCTAAGTCCGGGACTAGCGGATACAATGAGCAGTTCTTC
18,TRBV6-4,-,TRBJ1-4,few,CASPGTYPCWGIDEKLFF,TGTGCCAGCCCCGGGACTTATCCATGTTGGGGCATTGATGAAAAACTGTTTTTT
14,TRBV27,-,TRBJ1-6,once,CASSFGQDNSPLHF,TGTGCCAGCAGTTTTGGGCAGGATAATTCACCCCTCCACTTT
15,TRBV4-3,-,TRBJ1-2,-,CASSQDQGRDYGYTF,TGCGCCAGCAGCCAAGATCAGGGCAGGGACTATGGCTACACCTTC
13,TRBV7-2,-,TRBJ1-6,few,CASRGGDHSPLHF,TGTGCCAGCAGGGGAGGGGACCATTCACCCCTCCACTTT
15,TRBV28,TRBD1,TRBJ2-1,-,CASSFGTGGYGEQFF,TGTGCCAGCAGTTTTGGGACAGGGGGCTACGGTGAGCAGTTCTTC